Following are 28 T cell receptor beta chains from one sample sequenced in a study of molecular identifiers for immune sequencing clone quantification. TCRdb re-derived calls from the PCR reads in MiXCR, one entry per CDR3 protein. This table holds around 480,000 distinct CDR3 sequences, over 20% found once. The specimen sequenced was naive CD8+ T cells from blood, with Jurkat cell RNA spiked in. Subset defined: FACS-sorted CD8+CD4-CCR7+CD45RA+ naive T cells. These receptors were obtained from a human donor in good health. Some libraries in this study had Jurkat cell RNA spiked in.

The chain is built from TRBV3-1 and TRBJ2-1, with D unclear. The CDR3 loop spans 14 amino acids. The V gene lost 2 bases and the J gene lost 3 bases, with 8 bases spanning the gap. Per germline, CDR1 LGHDT and CDR2 YNNKEL (reference sequence). CDR3 sequence (DNA): TGTGCCAGCAGCCAAAGTGATAACTACAATGAGCAGTTCTTC. Translated: CASSQSDNYNEQFF.

The chain combines TRBV6-5 with TRBJ1-2; no clear D gene. V dropped 4 bases and J dropped 0 bases, with 6 bases sitting between them. The CDR3 is 13 amino acids. Per the germline V gene, CDR1 is MNHEY and CDR2 is SVGAGI. The CDR3 protein is CASSLHSNYGYTF. The CDR3, as DNA: TGTGCCAGCAGTTTACATTCTAACTATGGCTACACCTTC.

In this sample, this clonotype turned up a few times. The chain employs TRBV28 and TRBJ2-2; D gene unclear. The V gene's germline CDR1 is MDHEN and CDR2 SYDVKM. This CDR3 comprises 14 residues. V lost 5 bases to trimming and J lost 6 bases, with 13 bases between them. CDR3 sequence reads: CASSPTPSSGELFF. CDR3 bases: TGTGCCAGCAGTCCTACCCCCTCCTCCGGGGAGCTGTTTTTT.

Comments on this clonotype: It may be a read error: a sequence one base away is much more abundant. This chain joins TRBV10-3 and TRBJ2-3; no reliable D call. Per the germline V gene, CDR1 is ENHRY and CDR2 is SYGVKD. Trimming removed 4 bases at V and 3 bases at J, with 2 bases between. The CDR3 is 11 amino acids. CDR3 residues: CAISGTDTQYF. As DNA, the CDR3 is TGTGCCATCAGTGGGACAGATACGCAGTATTTT.

The gene calls are TRBV2 and TRBJ2-3; 15 bases match TRBD2. The CDR3 covers 19 residues. With V trimmed by 2 bases and J by 1 base, 7 bases remained unmatched. Germline CDR1 is SNHLY and CDR2 is FYNNEI. The chain's CDR3 is CASSELGLAGGSGTDTQYF. The CDR3 DNA sequence: TGTGCCAGCAGTGAATTGGGACTAGCGGGAGGTTCGGGCACAGATACGCAGTATTTT.

This clonotype was seen ten or more times. The chain employs TRBV28 and TRBJ1-1, with a tentative D call TRBD1 (6 bases). The CDR3 sequence is 14 residues long. V lost 8 bases and J 5 bases, leaving 18 bases between the germline ends. Germline CDR1 and CDR2: MDHEN and SYDVKM. In DNA, the CDR3 is TGTGCCAGCCTACGACGGGGGCGTGGGACTGAAGCTTTCTTT. It encodes CASLRRGRGTEAFF.

The V and J genes are TRBV6-5 and TRBJ2-6, with 8 bases fitting TRBD1. Germline V lookup: CDR1 MNHEY, CDR2 SVGAGI. The CDR3 covers 16 residues. Trimming cost V 6 bases and J 0 bases; bases outside gene matches: 4. CDR3 region: CASRWTGYSGANVLTF. The CDR3 DNA follows: TGTGCCAGCAGATGGACAGGGTACTCTGGGGCCAACGTCCTGACTTTC.

The chain couples TRBV2 to TRBJ1-2; tentatively, D is TRBD1 (6 bases). Germline V gene sequence: CDR1 SNHLY, CDR2 FYNNEI. The germline V and J ends were trimmed by 10 bases and 4 bases, with 16 bases remaining between them. The CDR3 spans 13 residues. The CDR3 loop reads CANDGGGLYGYTF. DNA of the CDR3: TGTGCCAACGACGGAGGGGGGCTCTATGGCTACACCTTC.

This clonotype was recorded many times. The rearrangement links TRBV4-3 to TRBJ2-7; D is perhaps TRBD2 (6 bases). The germline V gene encodes CDR1 LGHNA and CDR2 YSLEER. The CDR3 runs 17 residues. V dropped 1 base and J dropped 4 bases, with 20 bases sitting between them. Written as DNA, the CDR3 is TGCGCCAGCAGCCAAGTAACAACCGGGACGGGGGAGTACGAGCAGTACTTC. Amino acids: CASSQVTTGTGEYEQYF.

Concerning this clonotype: Sequence at one end of the junction differs from germline and may be a read error. The V and J genes are TRBV9 and TRBJ1-6; TRBD1 agrees at 7 bases. Germline CDR1 and CDR2: SGDLS and YYNGEE. The CDR3 covers 15 residues. DNA of the CDR3: TGTGCCAGCAGCCCCCGACAGGGAGGCAATTCATCCCTCCACTTT. Protein product: CASSPRQGGNSSLHF.

Many counts were recorded for this clonotype. The rearrangement uses TRBV28 and TRBJ2-5, with 7 bases identical to TRBD1. Trimming took 10 bases from V and 1 from J; bases not matched to a gene: 6. The CDR3 is made up of 13 amino acids. From germline, CDR1 is MDHEN and CDR2 SYDVKM. The CDR3 coding sequence is TGTGCCATTCAGGACAGGCGCCAAGAGACCCAGTACTTC. The encoded protein is CAIQDRRQETQYF.

This clonotype has just a few counts. The chain recombines TRBV11-2 with TRBJ2-7; 7 bases align to TRBD2. From germline, CDR1 is SGHAT and CDR2 FQNNGV. The length of the CDR3 is 14 residues. V dropped 3 bases and J dropped 1; count of bases not matched to a gene: 3. Here the CDR3 DNA reads TGTGCCAGCAGCTTTCAGCGGGGATCCTACGAGCAGTACTTC. Its protein product is CASSFQRGSYEQYF.

As to this clonotype: This sequence may be a read error, since a much larger clone differs from it by one base. V gene TRBV15 combines with J gene TRBJ1-5, with TRBD1 as a possible D gene (5 bases). V was trimmed by 5 bases and J by 3 bases, leaving 35 bases between them. The CDR3 is 22 residues long. The germline CDR1 and CDR2 sequences are LNHNV and YYDKDF (reference sequence). The CDR3 bases are TGTGCCACCAGCGGGCCGCTGATGGGGCATGAAGCCCTCGTTAGAGTCAATCAGCCCCAGCATTTT. It codes for CATSGPLMGHEALVRVNQPQHF.

The chain carries TRBV13 and TRBJ2-2; 7 positions match TRBD2. Germline values: CDR1 PRHDT, CDR2 FYEKMQ (reference sequence). V dropped 5 bases and J dropped 7; count of bases not matched to a gene: 22. The CDR3 consists of 19 residues. The CDR3 reads CASSRSAFSSGEYIGELFF. CDR3 DNA: TGTGCCAGCAGCCGCTCCGCCTTTTCAAGCGGGGAGTACATCGGGGAGCTGTTTTTT.

The rearrangement joins TRBV14 to TRBJ2-1, with D possibly called TRBD1 or TRBD2 (5 bases each). Trimming left V 5 bases short and J 2 bases short, with 16 bases between. The CDR3 has 16 amino acids. Per germline, CDR1 SGHDN and CDR2 FVKESK. The CDR3 DNA reads as TGTGCCAGCAGCGTCCGACAAGGGGACCCCTACAATGAGCAGTTCTTC. Translated: CASSVRQGDPYNEQFF. Drawing the rest from reference TRBV14 and TRBJ2-1, the complete variable domain is EAGVTQFPSHSVIEKGQTVTLRCDPISGHDNLYWYRRVMGKEIKFLLHFVKESKQDESGMPNNRFLAERTGGTYSTLKVQPAELEDSGVYFCASSVRQGDPYNEQFFGPGTRLTVL.

The genes are TRBV18 and TRBJ2-2, with TRBD1 matching 8 bases. CDR1 is KGHSH, CDR2 LQKENI, per germline. CDR3 length: 17 residues. V lost 5 bases to trimming and J lost 4 bases; unmatched junction nucleotides: 12. The CDR3 region is CASSTAGQGLATGELFF. CDR3 nucleotide sequence: TGTGCCAGCTCAACAGCAGGACAGGGTCTAGCCACCGGGGAGCTGTTTTTT.

With regard to this clonotype: A single base separates this from a much larger clone, so it may be a read error. This chain joins TRBV7-9 and TRBJ2-3; D gene unclear. CDR1 SEHNR and CDR2 FQNEAQ come from the germline V gene (reference sequence). This CDR3 has 13 residues. DNA for the CDR3: TGTGCCAGCAGCTTAGAGAACACAGATACGCGGTATTTT. It encodes CASSLENTDTRYF.

This chain joins TRBV4-1 and TRBJ1-5; possible D gene TRBD1, 6 bases. The CDR3 contains 13 residues. Trimming took 3 bases from V and 5 from J, leaving 8 bases between them. Per germline, CDR1 MGHRA and CDR2 YSYEKL. The CDR3, as DNA: TGCGCCAGCAGCCAGGGGGCAGATCAGCCCCAGCATTTT. Translation: CASSQGADQPQHF.

The J gene is TRBJ1-5, the V gene TRBV28; TRBD2 matches 7 bases. The end of the DNA aligns better with TRBJ2-3, so the J call may be wrong. This CDR3 contains 16 residues. In germline, CDR1 is MDHEN, CDR2 SYDVKM. The CDR3, as DNA: TGTGCCAGCAGTTTCTTGGTCCCGACTAGCAATCAGCCCCAGTATTTT. It codes for CASSFLVPTSNQPQYF.

Comments on this clonotype: A junction end diverges from the germline sequence, so it may reflect a read error. The chain is built from TRBV19 and TRBJ1-1; TRBD1 is a possible D gene (6 bases). Germline values: CDR1 LNHDA, CDR2 SQIVND (reference sequence). This CDR3 is 12 amino acids long. The chain's CDR3 is CASRQGFTEALF. The CDR3 DNA follows: TGTGCCAGTAGGCAGGGGTTCACTGAAGCTCTCTTT.

This clonotype was seen a handful of times. An end of the junction differs from the germline gene, which may be a read error. The chain recombines TRBV4-3 with TRBJ2-3; D may be TRBD1 (6 bases). This CDR3 has 14 residues. Germline loops: CDR1 LGHNA, CDR2 YSLEER. DNA for the CDR3: TGCGCCAGCAGCCTTGATCTGCGGACAGATTCGAGGCATTTT. Encoded protein: CASSLDLRTDSRHF.

This clonotype was recorded once. A much bigger clone sits one base away, suggesting this may be a read error. The genes are TRBV6-2 or TRBV6-3 and TRBJ1-1; no firm D call. There are 17 residues in the CDR3. The ends were cut back, 2 bases at V and 3 bases at J, with 19 bases in the middle. Germline V gene data show CDR1 as MNHEY and CDR2 as SVGEGT. The CDR3 nucleotides read TGTGCCAGCAGTTACATCCGGGCCCTGCCTCTGGACACTGAAGCTTTCTTT. As protein: CASSYIRALPLDTEAFF.

In the case of this clonotype: A junction end diverges from the germline sequence, so it may reflect a read error. The chain combines TRBV4-1 with TRBJ2-7, with D perhaps assigned TRBD1 or TRBD2 (5 bases each). The CDR3 runs to 16 residues. The germline V gene encodes CDR1 MGHRA and CDR2 YSYEKL. The CDR3 DNA sequence: TGCGCCAGCAGCCAAGAACCCGGGGCTGGGACCTACGAGCAGTGCTTC. Translation: CASSQEPGAGTYEQCF.

The sample holds many counts of this clonotype. The chain recombines TRBV12-3 or TRBV12-4 with TRBJ2-3; TRBD2 matches 15 bases. V lost 5 bases, J lost 1 base, and 10 bases stayed unmatched. CDR3 length: 19 amino acids. This CDR3 reads CASSPGLAGGVRGTDTQYF. Here the CDR3 DNA reads TGTGCCAGCAGTCCGGGACTAGCGGGAGGAGTGAGGGGCACAGATACGCAGTATTTT.

This clonotype was seen repeatedly, ten times or more. The chain recombines TRBV30 with TRBJ2-3, with D possibly matching TRBD1 (6 bases). V was trimmed by 4 bases and J by 1 base, leaving 6 bases between them. The CDR3 consists of 12 residues. Germline values: CDR1 GTSNPN, CDR2 SVGIG (reference sequence). The CDR3 sequence is CAWNRGTDTQYF. The CDR3 bases are TGTGCCTGGAACAGGGGCACAGATACGCAGTATTTT. The complete variable domain, with remaining parts taken from reference TRBV30 and TRBJ2-3, reads SQTIHQWPATLVQPVGSPLSLECTVEGTSNPNLYWYRQAAGRGLQLLFYSVGIGQISSEVPQNLSASRPQDRQFILSSKKLLLSDSGFYLCAWNRGTDTQYFGPGTRLTVL.

A few counts support this clonotype. J is TRBJ1-5 and V is TRBV6-5, with D uncertain. Trimming stripped 8 bases from V and 7 bases from J, with 12 bases between. Germline V gene lookup returns CDR1 MNHEY and CDR2 SVGAGI. This CDR3 has 12 amino acids. The CDR3 loop is CASGAGVQPQHF. As DNA, the CDR3 is TGTGCCAGCGGAGCCGGGGTACAGCCCCAGCATTTT.

This clonotype appeared many times. The rearrangement uses TRBV19 and TRBJ1-3, with D unclear. The CDR3 totals 15 residues. The V gene lost 3 bases and the J gene lost 0 bases, with 9 bases spanning the gap. Germline V CDR1 and CDR2: LNHDA, SQIVND (reference sequence). CDR3 coding DNA: TGTGCCAGTAGTATGGGATACCGCTCTGGAAACACCATATATTTT. Protein: CASSMGYRSGNTIYF. Combining the CDR3 with reference TRBV19 and TRBJ1-3 gives the whole variable domain DGGITQSPKYLFRKEGQNVTLSCEQNLNHDAMYWYRQDPGQGLRLIYYSQIVNDFQKGDIAEGYSVSREKKESFPLTVTSAQKNPTAFYLCASSMGYRSGNTIYFGEGSWLTVV.

The V and J genes are TRBV20-1 and TRBJ2-3; no firm D call. This CDR3 has 12 amino acids. V shed 6 bases and J shed 3 bases, with 10 bases lying between them. The germline gives CDR1 DFQATT, CDR2 SNEGSKA (reference sequence). The DNA of the CDR3 is TGCAGTGCGATTAACTTAACAGATACGCAGTATTTT. This translates into CSAINLTDTQYF.